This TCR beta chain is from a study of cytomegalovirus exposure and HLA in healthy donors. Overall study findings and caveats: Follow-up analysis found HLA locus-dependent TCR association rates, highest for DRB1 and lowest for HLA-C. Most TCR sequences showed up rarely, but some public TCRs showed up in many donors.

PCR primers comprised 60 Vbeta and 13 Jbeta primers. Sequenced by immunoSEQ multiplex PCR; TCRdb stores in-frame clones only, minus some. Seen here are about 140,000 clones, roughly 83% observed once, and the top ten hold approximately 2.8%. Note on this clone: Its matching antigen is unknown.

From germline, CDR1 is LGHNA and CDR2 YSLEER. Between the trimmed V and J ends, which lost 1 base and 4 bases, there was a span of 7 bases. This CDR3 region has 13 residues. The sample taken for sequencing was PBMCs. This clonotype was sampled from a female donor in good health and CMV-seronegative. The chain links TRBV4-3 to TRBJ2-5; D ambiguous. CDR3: CASSQGRRETQYF. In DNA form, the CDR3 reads TGCGCCAGCAGCCAAGGGCGGAGAGAGACCCAGTACTTC.